This entry lists 16 T cell receptor beta chains sequenced from one sample in a study of blood T cells in healthy people across ages. Primers used in a second PCR of roughly 6 to 11 cycles were a sample-barcoded 5' primer and a J-beta primer mix. TCRdb analysed the 5' RACE reads with MiXCR anew, one entry per CDR3 protein. The table shows 630,000 or so distinct CDR3 sequences, with less than 40% occurring only once. Sequencing was carried out using blood. The source of these receptors is a woman of 80 years or more in good health.

The chain links TRBV28 to TRBJ1-1, with D unclear. The CDR3 consists of 13 residues. Germline V gene data show CDR1 as MDHEN and CDR2 as SYDVKM. Trimming left V 3 bases short and J 2 bases short, with 7 bases between. CDR3 residues: CASSFCRNTEAFF. The CDR3 DNA reads TGTGCCAGCAGTTTCTGCAGAAACACTGAAGCTTTCTTT.

With respect to this clonotype: Sequence at one end of the junction differs from germline and may be a read error. The chain has TRBV5-1 and TRBJ1-1; TRBD1 might be the D (6 bases). This CDR3 has 14 amino acids. Germline V CDR1 and CDR2: SGHRS, YFSETQ. CDR3 nucleotide sequence: TGCGCCAGCTGCTTGGCGACAGGGAACACTGAAGCTTTCTTT. Its protein product is CASCLATGNTEAFF.

This clonotype has at least ten counts. V and J are TRBV29-1 and TRBJ2-7, with D perhaps assigned TRBD1 or TRBD2 (5 bases each). This CDR3 has 13 residues. Deletions cut 5 bases from V and 1 base from J, with 12 bases between. Germline V gene data show CDR1 as SQVTM and CDR2 as ANQGSEA. The CDR3 bases are TGCAGCGTTTCGCAGGGAGTTTCCTACGAGCAGTACTTC. Encoded protein: CSVSQGVSYEQYF.

This clonotype was observed once. The chain combines TRBV7-2 with TRBJ2-1, with 8 bases matching TRBD2. The CDR3 loop spans 16 amino acids. V lost 0 bases to trimming and J lost 4 bases; unmatched junction nucleotides: 5. Germline-derived CDR1 and CDR2 are SGHTA and FQGNSA. Here the CDR3 reads CASSLAGTRAYNEQFF. As DNA, the CDR3 is TGTGCCAGCAGCTTAGCGGGGACTAGGGCATACAATGAGCAGTTCTTC.

This clonotype came up many times. This chain joins TRBV7-9 and TRBJ2-3, with 7 bases that match TRBD1. The CDR3 is 16 residues long. J was trimmed by 4 bases and V by 0 bases; bases with no gene match: 7. Germline V lookup: CDR1 SEHNR, CDR2 FQNEAQ (reference sequence). CDR3 bases: TGTGCCAGCAGCTTAGCGCCCAACAGGGGTGCAGATACGCAGTATTTT. This encodes CASSLAPNRGADTQYF.

This clonotype was observed a few times. A much larger clone lies a single base off, so this may be a read error. The chain carries TRBV12-3 or TRBV12-4 and TRBJ2-7; possibly TRBD1 for D (6 bases). V lost 1 base and J 7 bases, leaving 17 bases between the germline ends. CDR3 length equals 15 residues. CDR3 sequence: CASSLVQGRRNEQYF. DNA for the CDR3: TGTGCCAGCAGTTTAGTACAGGGTCGCCGGAATGAGCAGTACTTC.

This clonotype was detected only a few times. The V gene is TRBV28, the J gene TRBJ2-3, with TRBD2 matching over 11 bases. The V gene end was trimmed by 5 bases and the J gene end by 0 bases; junction bases not matched to a gene: 7. Germline CDR1 and CDR2: MDHEN and SYDVKM. The CDR3 sequence is 17 residues long. The CDR3 reads CASSGYLAGGSTDTQYF. The CDR3 DNA reads TGTGCCAGCAGTGGTTATTTAGCGGGGGGGAGCACAGATACGCAGTATTTT.

In this sample, this clonotype turned up many times. The genes are TRBV3-1 and TRBJ2-1; D unclear. Germline CDR1 reads LGHDT; CDR2 reads YNNKEL (reference sequence). The CDR3 runs 13 residues. V lost 4 bases and J 8 bases, leaving 12 bases between the germline ends. Here the CDR3 DNA reads TGTGCCAGCAGCCCCCTCCCCAGACATGAGCAGTTCTTC. It translates to CASSPLPRHEQFF.

Concerning this clonotype: Since a much larger clone is just one base distant, this may be a read error. This chain joins TRBV6-6 and TRBJ2-1; D is possibly TRBD1 (6 bases). Trimming removed 2 bases from V and 9 bases from J, with 17 bases in between. Germline assignment: CDR1 MNHNY and CDR2 SVGAGI (reference sequence). The CDR3 is 15 amino acids. The CDR3 DNA reads as TGTGCCAGCAGTTACGGACATGGGGGCGGAGGTGAGCAGTTCTTC. It translates to CASSYGHGGGGEQFF.

V gene TRBV4-1 combines with J gene TRBJ2-5; D is uncertain. The DNA end favors TRBJ2-7, so the J call may be wrong. CDR1 and CDR2 from the germline V gene are MGHRA and YSYEKL. This CDR3 has 14 amino acids. CDR3 sequence reads: CASSQDGTANEQYF. As DNA, the CDR3 is TGCGCCAGCAGCCAAGATGGTACGGCTAACGAGCAGTACTTC.

This clonotype was counted only a few times. The CDR3 DNA reads TGCAGTGCTAGGGGTGTTACGGTGGGAACCGGGGAGCTGTTTTTT. This gives the protein CSARGVTVGTGELFF. The V gene is TRBV20-1, the J gene TRBJ2-2, with D hard to call. V was shortened by 3 bases and J by 5 bases, with 16 bases between the two germline ends. This CDR3 spans 15 amino acids. Germline loops: CDR1 DFQATT, CDR2 SNEGSKA (reference sequence).

CDR3 nucleotides: TGTGCCAGCAGTTTATCGGCTAGCGGGGGGCCTACAGATACGCAGTATTTT. Translated, it gives CASSLSASGGPTDTQYF. The chain employs TRBV12-3 or TRBV12-4 and TRBJ2-3, with 11 bases matching TRBD2. The CDR3 consists of 17 residues. V trimming: 2 bases; J trimming: 3 bases; junction bases outside the gene matches: 7.

Worth noting for this clonotype: This may stem from a read error, because a much larger clone lies one nucleotide away. The J gene is TRBJ2-1, the V gene TRBV9, with D tentatively TRBD1 (5 bases). The CDR3 spans 15 residues. Trimming left V 0 bases short and J 13 bases short, with 20 bases between. The germline V gene encodes CDR1 SGDLS and CDR2 YYNGEE. The CDR3 sequence: CASSVALGAQETQFF. The CDR3, as DNA: TGTGCCAGCAGCGTAGCTTTAGGGGCCCAAGAGACCCAGTTCTTC.

V usage is TRBV5-6 and J usage is TRBJ2-7; 12 bases fit TRBD2. The CDR3 sequence is 14 residues long. V shed 0 bases, J shed 8 bases, and the junction held 3 bases outside the gene matches. Germline CDR1 SGHDT, CDR2 YYEEEE. CDR3 in DNA: TGTGCCAGCAGCTTGGGACTAGCGGGAGCTCAGCAGTACTTC. Amino acid sequence: CASSLGLAGAQQYF.

This clonotype came up many times. The chain carries TRBV6-5 and TRBJ1-1; 7 nucleotides agree with TRBD1. The trim removed 4 bases at V and 0 bases at J, leaving 11 bases unmatched. CDR3 size: 17 residues. Germline CDR1 and CDR2: MNHEY and SVGAGI. In DNA form, the CDR3 reads TGTGCCAGCAGTTCGGACAGGTTCTTCTGGGTGAACACTGAAGCTTTCTTT. This sequence encodes CASSSDRFFWVNTEAFF.

This clonotype was counted at least ten times. The CDR3: CSVPGQGYEQYF. The CDR3, as DNA: TGCAGCGTCCCGGGACAGGGATACGAGCAGTACTTC. V usage is TRBV29-1 and J usage is TRBJ2-7; 9 positions agree with TRBD1. With 6 bases clipped from V and 4 bases from J, the junction kept 4 bases outside the gene matches. CDR3 length: 12 amino acids. Germline CDR1 and CDR2: SQVTM and ANQGSEA.